The rows below give T cell receptor beta chains drawn from one sample of a study of T cell repertoires in cytomegalovirus infection. MiXCR, run by TCRdb on the reads, gives a single entry per CDR3 protein. The sample lists hundreds of thousands of distinct CDR3 sequences, approximately 24% occurring once. Sequenced input: CD8+ T cells from PBMCs. Receptor source: a human donor in good health (CMV status not recorded). Some clones in this sample may be carry-over from other donors' samples. The CDR3 runs from the conserved cysteine through the conserved F or W. Fields, in order: D gene, J gene, V gene, clone size, CDR3 DNA, CDR3 protein. The D gene is left open where the match is weak. Clone sizes are given selectively: once, few, many, or a class where the clone is expanded.

-	TRBJ1-2	TRBV7-6	many	TGTGCCAGCAGCCGGGGCTCCGACTACACCTTC	CASSRGSDYTF
-	TRBJ2-1	TRBV7-9	many	TGTGCCAGCAGCCCCCCCCCGGGACCGAGATACCACTCCTACAATGAGCAGTTCTTC	CASSPPPGPRYHSYNEQFF
-	TRBJ1-4	TRBV6-5	-	TGTGCCAGCAGGGGCTTGAATGAAAAACTGTTTTTT	CASRGLNEKLFF
-	TRBJ1-6	TRBV7-6	many	TGTGCCAGCAGCTTAAGTGGAGGGCCTGGTGGTTCACCCCTCCACTTT	CASSLSGGPGGSPLHF
-	TRBJ2-7	TRBV7-9	few	TGTGCCAGCAGCTTCCCCGGGTTTTACGAGCAGTACTTC	CASSFPGFYEQYF
-	TRBJ2-3	TRBV4-1	-	TGCGCCAGCAGCCAAGAGTACGATACGCAGTATTTT	CASSQEYDTQYF
TRBD1	TRBJ2-1	TRBV6-5	-	TGTGCCAGCAGGACAGGGGGCCTCCACAATGAGCAGTTCTTC	CASRTGGLHNEQFF
-	TRBJ2-6	TRBV15	few	TGTGCCACCAGCAGACCCCGAGACGGGGCGTTAGGGGCCAACGTCCTGACTTTC	CATSRPRDGALGANVLTF
-	TRBJ2-5	TRBV5-5	few	TGTGCCAGCAGCTTGAACCCCCCGAGGGAGACCCAGTACTTC	CASSLNPPRETQYF
-	TRBJ2-5	TRBV28	-	TGTGCCAGCAGCGCCTTGGACTGGGTAGAGACCCAGTACTTC	CASSALDWVETQYF
-	TRBJ2-7	TRBV2	-	TGTGCCAGCAGTGAAGCGTTCAGGGGCTCCTACGAGCAGTACTTC	CASSEAFRGSYEQYF
TRBD2	TRBJ2-3	TRBV2	-	TGTGCCAGCTTCGGGGGGGCCTACACAGATACGCAGTATTTT	CASFGGAYTDTQYF
-	TRBJ2-7	TRBV7-6	many	TGTGCCAGCTCGCCGGCAGGGCTTTCCTACGAGCAGTACTTC	CASSPAGLSYEQYF
TRBD2	TRBJ2-2	TRBV20-1	-	TGCAGTGCTAGGAGGACTAGCGGGGTCGAGAGCGGGGAGCTGTTTTTT	CSARRTSGVESGELFF
TRBD1	TRBJ2-3	TRBV28	-	TGTGCCAGCAGTCTCCGGGACAGGGTTCTCACAGATACGCAGTATTTT	CASSLRDRVLTDTQYF
-	TRBJ1-6	TRBV7-9	many	TGTGCCAGCAGCTTAGGAGGGCTGGGTAATTCACCCCTCCACTTT	CASSLGGLGNSPLHF
TRBD1	TRBJ1-1	TRBV6-2/TRBV6-3	-	TGTGCCAGCAGTTTCCCCCCTTTTGGACAGGTTGGAGACACTGAAGCTTTCTTT	CASSFPPFGQVGDTEAFF
-	TRBJ2-1	TRBV12-3/TRBV12-4	few	TGTGCCAGCATTAATGACTTCAGGGTAGACAATGAGCAGTTCTTC	CASINDFRVDNEQFF
-	TRBJ2-5	TRBV10-3	-	TGTGCCATCAGGGGCGAGGGGGGCCTCGAGACCCAGTACTTC	CAIRGEGGLETQYF
-	TRBJ1-5	TRBV4-2	few	TGTGCCAGCACCCGGGAGTTGGGGGGGAGTCAGCCCCAGCATTTT	CASTRELGGSQPQHF
TRBD2	TRBJ2-7	TRBV29-1	-	TGCAGCGTTGAGGGGGAGGGCCGGGAGGAGCAGTACTTC	CSVEGEGREEQYF
TRBD1	TRBJ1-1	TRBV29-1	few	TGCAGCACATACAGGGGCTCAAGCGCTGAAGCTTTCTTT	CSTYRGSSAEAFF
-	TRBJ1-1	TRBV7-8	many	TGTGCCAGCAGCTTTAAAGATGGACGGGAGAACACTGAAGCTTTCTTT	CASSFKDGRENTEAFF
TRBD2	TRBJ2-3	TRBV6-6	-	TGTGCCAGCAGTGCATGGGCCGGGGGGGATTCGGATTTT	CASSAWAGGDSDF
-	TRBJ1-1	TRBV5-6	few	TGTGCCAGCAGCCAGGACAGCTACATGAACACTGAAGCTTTCTTT	CASSQDSYMNTEAFF
-	TRBJ2-1	TRBV10-3	many	TGTGCCATCAGTGAGTCGAACAGATACAATGAGCAGTTCTTC	CAISESNRYNEQFF
-	TRBJ1-2	TRBV5-1	few	TGCGCCAGCAGCTTGGGGACGGAGGGTTATGGCTACACCTTC	CASSLGTEGYGYTF
-	TRBJ2-5	TRBV9	-	TGTGCCAGCAGCGTAGAAAGGGATCGGCAAGAGACCCAGTACTTC	CASSVERDRQETQYF
TRBD1	TRBJ2-5	TRBV2	-	TGTGCCAGCAGTGAGTGGACAGGGGAGACCCAGTACTTC	CASSEWTGETQYF
TRBD1	TRBJ1-5	TRBV20-1	few	TGCAGTGCGCCAATGAGGGGACAGGGGGCTAATCAGCCCCAGCATTTT	CSAPMRGQGANQPQHF
TRBD1	TRBJ2-7	TRBV27	once	TGTGCCAGCAGTTCAAGAGGACAGGGAAGCTACGAGCAGTACTTC	CASSSRGQGSYEQYF
TRBD2	TRBJ2-3	TRBV12-3/TRBV12-4	few	TGTGCCAGCAGTTTTAGCCTAGCGGGGGGCAACACAGATACGCAGTATTTT	CASSFSLAGGNTDTQYF
-	TRBJ2-2	TRBV27	many	TGTGCCAGCAGTCCCGGACGGTTGAACACCGGGGAGCTGTTTTTT	CASSPGRLNTGELFF
-	TRBJ1-2	TRBV12-5	-	TGTGCTAGTGGTTTTGTAGGGACGTATGGCTACACCTTC	CASGFVGTYGYTF
-	TRBJ2-2	TRBV5-5	few	TGTGCCAGCAGCTTGTTCTCAGACACCGGGGAGCTGTTTTTT	CASSLFSDTGELFF
TRBD1	TRBJ1-4	TRBV29-1	few	TGCAGCGCGCAAACAGGGGGCCGCGAAAAACTGTTTTTT	CSAQTGGREKLFF
-	TRBJ2-1	TRBV11-2	few	TGTGCCAGCAGCTTCCTGACAATCTACAATGAGCAGTTCTTC	CASSFLTIYNEQFF
-	TRBJ2-1	TRBV28	few	TGTGCCAGCAGTCCCGGGGGTCCGTCATCCTACAATGAGCAGTTCTTC	CASSPGGPSSYNEQFF
-	TRBJ2-1	TRBV9	-	TGTGCCAGCAGCGTAGGTGGGGATACCAACAATGAGCAGTTCTTC	CASSVGGDTNNEQFF
-	TRBJ2-1	TRBV6-5	few	TGTGCCAGCAGTTACGGCTTAAGGGAGGATAGCTCCTACAATGAGCAGTTCTTC	CASSYGLREDSSYNEQFF
-	TRBJ2-1	TRBV19	few	TGTGCCAGTGGGCCCTTTAGCTCCTACAATGAGCAGTTCTTC	CASGPFSSYNEQFF
-	TRBJ1-2	TRBV20-1	-	TGCAGTGTCCGCATAGCCGATGGCTACACCTTC	CSVRIADGYTF
-	TRBJ2-2	TRBV20-1	few	TGCAGTGCTACTAATACCTTGGCGGTAGTAGGGTCCGGGGAGCTGTTTTTT	CSATNTLAVVGSGELFF
-	TRBJ2-2	TRBV7-6	many	TGTGCCAGCAGCTTAGGAGCCGGGGAGCTGTTTTTT	CASSLGAGELFF
-	TRBJ1-1	TRBV29-1	-	TGCAGCGTTGGAGGGGGGCTGAACACTGAAGCTTTCTTT	CSVGGGLNTEAFF
-	TRBJ2-2	TRBV29-1	many	TGCAGCGTTGCAGGCCCGAACACCGGGGAGCTGTTTTTT	CSVAGPNTGELFF
-	TRBJ2-2	TRBV6-2/TRBV6-3	many	TGTGCCAGCAGTTTATTCCCGGGCCAAAACACCGGGGAGCTGTTTTTT	CASSLFPGQNTGELFF
-	TRBJ2-5	TRBV25-1	-	TGTGCCAGCAGTGAAAGTATGGAGACTGGAGAGACCCAGTACTTC	CASSESMETGETQYF
-	TRBJ2-1	TRBV12-3/TRBV12-4	many	TGTGCCAGCAGTGGGTTAGTAAGGGATGAGCAGTTCTTC	CASSGLVRDEQFF
-	TRBJ1-5	TRBV19	few	TGTGCCAGTAGTTGGGGAAAGGATCAGCCCCAGCATTTT	CASSWGKDQPQHF